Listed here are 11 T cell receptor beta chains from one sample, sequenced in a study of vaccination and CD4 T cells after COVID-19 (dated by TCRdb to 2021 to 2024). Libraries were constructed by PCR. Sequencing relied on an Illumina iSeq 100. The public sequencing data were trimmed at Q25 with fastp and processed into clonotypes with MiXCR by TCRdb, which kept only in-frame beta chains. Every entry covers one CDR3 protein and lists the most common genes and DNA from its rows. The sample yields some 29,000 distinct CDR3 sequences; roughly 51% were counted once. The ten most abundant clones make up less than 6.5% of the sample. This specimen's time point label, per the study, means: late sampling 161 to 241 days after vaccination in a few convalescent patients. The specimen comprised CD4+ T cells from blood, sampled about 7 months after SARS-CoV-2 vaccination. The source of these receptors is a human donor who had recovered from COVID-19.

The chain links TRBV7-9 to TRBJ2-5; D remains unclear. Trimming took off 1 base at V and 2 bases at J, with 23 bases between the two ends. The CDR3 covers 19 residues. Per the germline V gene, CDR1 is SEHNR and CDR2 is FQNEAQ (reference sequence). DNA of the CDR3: TGTGCCAGCAGCTTAGTCGTTGTGTCCGCGCAGATCCTGCAAGAGACCCAGTACTTC. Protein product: CASSLVVVSAQILQETQYF. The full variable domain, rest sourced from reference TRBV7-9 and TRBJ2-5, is DTGVSQNPRHKITKRGQNVTFRCDPISEHNRLYWYRQTLGQGPEFLTYFQNEAQLEKSRLLSDRFSAERPKGSFSTLEIQRTEQGDSAMYLCASSLVVVSAQILQETQYFGPGTRLLVL.

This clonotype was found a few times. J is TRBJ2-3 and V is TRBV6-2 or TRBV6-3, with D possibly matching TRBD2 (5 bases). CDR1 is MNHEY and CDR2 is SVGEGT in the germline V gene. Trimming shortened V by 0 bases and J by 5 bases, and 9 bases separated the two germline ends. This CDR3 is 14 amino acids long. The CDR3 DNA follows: TGTGCCAGCAGTTACTCGAGTGAGGGAGATACGCAGTATTTT. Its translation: CASSYSSEGDTQYF.

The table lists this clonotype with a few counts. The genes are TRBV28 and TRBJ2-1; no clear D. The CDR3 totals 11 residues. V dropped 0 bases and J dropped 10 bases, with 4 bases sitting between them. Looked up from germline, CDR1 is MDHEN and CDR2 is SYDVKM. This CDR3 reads CASSLWGEQFF. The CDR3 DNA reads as TGTGCCAGCAGTTTATGGGGGGAGCAGTTCTTC.

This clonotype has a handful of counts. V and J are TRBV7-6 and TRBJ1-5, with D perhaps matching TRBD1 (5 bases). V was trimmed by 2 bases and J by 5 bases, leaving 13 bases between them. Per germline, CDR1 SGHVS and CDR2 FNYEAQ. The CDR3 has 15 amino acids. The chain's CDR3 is CASSLFGQGHQPQHF. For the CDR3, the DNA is TGTGCCAGCAGCTTATTCGGGCAGGGACATCAGCCCCAGCATTTT.

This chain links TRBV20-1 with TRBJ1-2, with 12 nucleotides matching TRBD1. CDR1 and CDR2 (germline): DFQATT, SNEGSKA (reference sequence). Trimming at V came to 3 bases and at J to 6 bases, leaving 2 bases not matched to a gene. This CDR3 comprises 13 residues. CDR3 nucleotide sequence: TGCAGTGCTAGGGGGGACAGGGGGCATGGCTACACCTTC. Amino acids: CSARGDRGHGYTF.

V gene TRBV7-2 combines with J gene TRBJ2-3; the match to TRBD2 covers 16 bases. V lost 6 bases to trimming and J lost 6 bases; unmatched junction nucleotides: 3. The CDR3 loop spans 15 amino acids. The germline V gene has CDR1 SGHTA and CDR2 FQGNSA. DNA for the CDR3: TGTGCCAGCAGGGGACTAGCGGGAGGGGTGGATACGCAGTATTTT. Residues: CASRGLAGGVDTQYF. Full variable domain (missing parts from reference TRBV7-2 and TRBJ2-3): GAGVSQSPSNKVTEKGKDVELRCDPISGHTALYWYRQSLGQGLEFLIYFQGNSAPDKSGLPSDRFSAERTGGSVSTLTIQRTQQEDSAVYLCASRGLAGGVDTQYFGPGTRLTVL.

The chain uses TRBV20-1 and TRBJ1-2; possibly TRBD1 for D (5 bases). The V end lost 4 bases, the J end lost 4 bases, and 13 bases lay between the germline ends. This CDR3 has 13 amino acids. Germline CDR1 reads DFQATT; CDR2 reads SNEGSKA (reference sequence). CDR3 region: CSAKRRGAYGYTF. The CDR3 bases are TGCAGTGCTAAACGACGAGGGGCCTATGGCTACACCTTC.

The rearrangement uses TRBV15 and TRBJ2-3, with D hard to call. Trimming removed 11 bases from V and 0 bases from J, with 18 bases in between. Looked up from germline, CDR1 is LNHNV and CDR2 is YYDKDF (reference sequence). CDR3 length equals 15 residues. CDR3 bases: TGTGCCGCAGGATCAGGCTCCGTGAGCACAGATACGCAGTATTTT. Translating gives CAAGSGSVSTDTQYF.

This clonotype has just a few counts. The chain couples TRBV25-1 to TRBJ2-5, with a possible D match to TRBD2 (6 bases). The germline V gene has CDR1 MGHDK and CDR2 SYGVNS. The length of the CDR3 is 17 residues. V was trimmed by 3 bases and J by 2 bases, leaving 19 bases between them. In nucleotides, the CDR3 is TGTGCCAGCAGTGACCCCTACGGGTTGCGGGGACAAGAGACCCAGTACTTC. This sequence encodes CASSDPYGLRGQETQYF.

Here the CDR3 reads CASSRTVVGLHF. In DNA form, the CDR3 reads TGTGCCAGCAGTCGAACAGTGGTGGGCCTCCACTTT. The gene calls are TRBV6-2 or TRBV6-3 and TRBJ1-6; D not certain. Germline V gene data show CDR1 as MNHEY and CDR2 as SVGEGT. V was cut by 5 bases and J by 15 bases, with 14 bases left in between. CDR3 length equals 12 residues.

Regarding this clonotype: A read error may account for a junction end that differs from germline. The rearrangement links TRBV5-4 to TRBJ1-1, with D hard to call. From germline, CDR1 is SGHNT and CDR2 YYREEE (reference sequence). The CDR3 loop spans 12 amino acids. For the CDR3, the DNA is TGTGCCAGCAGCTTGTCCCTAAATGAAGCTTACTTT. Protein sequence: CASSLSLNEAYF.